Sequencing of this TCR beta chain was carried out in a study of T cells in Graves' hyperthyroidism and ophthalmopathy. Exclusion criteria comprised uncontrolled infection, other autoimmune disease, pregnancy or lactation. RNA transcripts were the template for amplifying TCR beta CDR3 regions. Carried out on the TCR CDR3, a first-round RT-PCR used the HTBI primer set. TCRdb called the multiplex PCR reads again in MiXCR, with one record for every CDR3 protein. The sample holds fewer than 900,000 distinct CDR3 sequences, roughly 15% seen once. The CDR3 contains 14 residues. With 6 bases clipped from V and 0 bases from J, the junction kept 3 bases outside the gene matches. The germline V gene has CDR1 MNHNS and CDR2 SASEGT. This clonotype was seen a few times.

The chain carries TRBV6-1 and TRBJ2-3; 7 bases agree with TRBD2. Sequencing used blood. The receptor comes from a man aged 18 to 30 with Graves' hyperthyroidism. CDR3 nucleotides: TGTGCCAGCAGACTAGCGACTAGCACAGATACGCAGTATTTT. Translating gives CASRLATSTDTQYF.